These T cell receptor beta chains were read from a single sample in a study of T-cell memory formation after mild COVID-19. MiXCR was run by TCRdb on the 5' RACE reads, yielding one entry per CDR3 protein. Of nearly 350,000 distinct CDR3 sequences in the sample, under 15% were seen once. The sequenced sample consisted of PBMCs or a T cell subset sorted from them (not recorded which). The source of these receptors is a man aged 18 to 35 who had mild COVID-19 (a few samples of this study predate the infection). Cell type and time point are not known. Each CDR3 is given with its conserved first and last residue. Each record gives: D gene, clone size, J gene, V gene, CDR3 DNA, CDR3 protein. A D gene is named only where the DNA matches it firmly. Clone size is given for some rows only: seen once, a few or many times, or a class if the clone is expanded.

>-|few|TRBJ2-5|TRBV30
TGTGCCTGGGGCAGGTCGGGGGAGACCCAGTACTTC
CAWGRSGETQYF
>-|-|TRBJ1-3|TRBV6-5
TGTGCCAGCAGAAACACCTTCTCTGGAAACACCATATATTTT
CASRNTFSGNTIYF
>-|-|TRBJ2-5|TRBV5-1
TGCGCCAGCAGCTTTATAGGACAGTTTCAAGAGACCCAGTACTTC
CASSFIGQFQETQYF
>-|-|TRBJ1-6|TRBV9
TGTGCCAGCAGCGTAGTGGGGGGCAATTCACCCCTCCACTTT
CASSVVGGNSPLHF
>TRBD1|-|TRBJ2-1|TRBV20-1
TGCAGTGCTGCTGACAGGGTCGGCGATGAGCAGTTCTTC
CSAADRVGDEQFF
>-|-|TRBJ2-5|TRBV20-1
TGCAGTTCCTATGCAGTGGGGGGCGGGTCCGAGACCCAGTACTTC
CSSYAVGGGSETQYF
>TRBD2|many|TRBJ2-3|TRBV28
TGTGCCAGCAGTTTGGGGTCAGCGGGGGGCACAGATACGCAGTATTTT
CASSLGSAGGTDTQYF
>-|few|TRBJ1-3|TRBV12-3/TRBV12-4
TGTGCCAGCAGTACCTCAGGGTGGGGGACAAACACCATATATTTT
CASSTSGWGTNTIYF
>-|-|TRBJ2-5|TRBV7-9
TGTGCCAGCAGTCAAGGGGCGAGGCTACAAGAGACCCAGTACTTC
CASSQGARLQETQYF
>-|-|TRBJ2-5|TRBV7-9
TGTGCCAGCACCTCAGGCCCGGAGACCCAGTACTTC
CASTSGPETQYF
>TRBD1|few|TRBJ1-5|TRBV7-9
TGTGCCAGCCCCCTCTTTAGGGACAGACACTATAGCAATCAGCCCCAGCATTTT
CASPLFRDRHYSNQPQHF
>-|-|TRBJ1-5|TRBV12-3/TRBV12-4
TGTGCCAGCAGTTTAATGTCAGTTAATCAGCCCCAGCATTTT
CASSLMSVNQPQHF
>TRBD1|-|TRBJ1-5|TRBV7-2
TGTGCCAGCAGCTTAGGGGGACAGGGACTTAATCAGCCCCAGCATTTT
CASSLGGQGLNQPQHF
>TRBD2|-|TRBJ2-1|TRBV5-1
TGCGCCAGCACCCCGTCCCTTAGCGGGGGGTATGAGGAGCAGTTCTTC
CASTPSLSGGYEEQFF
>-|-|TRBJ2-2|TRBV6-6
TGTGCCAGCAGCATCGAAGGCGCCGGCGGGGAGCTGTTTTTT
CASSIEGAGGELFF
>-|many|TRBJ2-1|TRBV5-6
TGTGCCAGCAGCTTTTCTCGATTCAATGAGCAGTTCTTC
CASSFSRFNEQFF
>-|-|TRBJ2-3|TRBV24-1
TGTGCCACCAGTGACACTCGGGGAGTGCCCGATACGCAGTATTTT
CATSDTRGVPDTQYF
>-|few|TRBJ2-3|TRBV11-2
TGTGCCAGCGGCTTGCCCGTAGGTTCAGATACGCAGTATTTT
CASGLPVGSDTQYF
>-|-|TRBJ1-1|TRBV5-8
TGTGCCAGCAGCTTGGGCAGGGGTATGAACACTGAAGCTTTCTTT
CASSLGRGMNTEAFF
>-|-|TRBJ2-5|TRBV5-1
TGCGCCAGCAGCTTGGGACCCTCCCAAGCTATCCAAGAGACCCAGTACTTC
CASSLGPSQAIQETQYF
>-|many|TRBJ2-5|TRBV5-1
TGCGCCAGCAGCTTGCCACCGCAAGAGACCCAGTACTTC
CASSLPPQETQYF
>-|-|TRBJ1-4|TRBV4-2
TGTGCCAGCAGCCAACCACTCGGGGGGGAGGGAGAAAAACTGTTTTTT
CASSQPLGGEGEKLFF
>-|-|TRBJ2-4|TRBV7-9
TGTGCCAGCAGCGCTCCAATTAAACTTTGGGGCAACATTCAGTACTTC
CASSAPIKLWGNIQYF
>-|few|TRBJ1-2|TRBV13
TGTGCCAGCAGCTCTACCGGGACCCTCTATGGCTACACCTTC
CASSSTGTLYGYTF
>-|-|TRBJ2-2|TRBV4-3
TGCGCCAGCAGCCAAGAACGAGCGGGTACCGGGGAGCTGTTTTTT
CASSQERAGTGELFF
>TRBD1|few|TRBJ2-5|TRBV5-1
TGCGCCAGCAGCTTGGACGGGACAGGGTTCCCGGAGACCCAGTACTTC
CASSLDGTGFPETQYF
>-|-|TRBJ2-1|TRBV9
TGTGCCAGCAGCGTCTATGGGGCGAGCTCCTACAATGAGCAGTTCTTC
CASSVYGASSYNEQFF
>-|-|TRBJ2-2|TRBV7-9
TGTGCCAGCAGCTTAGCGGCCCAGTTGACCGGGGAGCTGTTTTTT
CASSLAAQLTGELFF
>-|-|TRBJ2-2|TRBV9
TGTGCCAGCAGCCAAGCGGCTGCGCGGCGGGAGCTGTTTTTT
CASSQAAARRELFF